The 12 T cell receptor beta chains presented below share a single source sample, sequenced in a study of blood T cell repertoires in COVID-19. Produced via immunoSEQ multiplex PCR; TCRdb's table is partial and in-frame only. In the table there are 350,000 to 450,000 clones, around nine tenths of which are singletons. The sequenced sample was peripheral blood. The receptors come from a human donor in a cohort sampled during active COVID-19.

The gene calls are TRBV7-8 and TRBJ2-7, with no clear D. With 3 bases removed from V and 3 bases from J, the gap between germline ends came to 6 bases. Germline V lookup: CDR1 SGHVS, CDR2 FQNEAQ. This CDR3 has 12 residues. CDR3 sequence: CASSFGDYEQYF. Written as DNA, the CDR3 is TGTGCCAGCAGCTTCGGTGACTACGAGCAGTACTTC.

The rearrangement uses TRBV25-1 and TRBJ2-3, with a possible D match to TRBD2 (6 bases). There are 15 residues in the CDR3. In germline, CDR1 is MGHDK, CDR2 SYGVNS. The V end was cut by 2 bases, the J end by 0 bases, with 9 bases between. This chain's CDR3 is CASSEGRGSTDTQYF. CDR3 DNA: TGTGCCAGCAGTGAAGGTCGGGGGAGCACAGATACGCAGTATTTT.

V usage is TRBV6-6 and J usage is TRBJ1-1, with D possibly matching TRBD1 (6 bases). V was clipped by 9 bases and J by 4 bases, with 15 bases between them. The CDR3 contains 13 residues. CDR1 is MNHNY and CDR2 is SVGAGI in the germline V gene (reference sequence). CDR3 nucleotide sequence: TGTGCCAGTCATCCAACAGGGAGCACTGAAGCTTTCTTT. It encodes CASHPTGSTEAFF.

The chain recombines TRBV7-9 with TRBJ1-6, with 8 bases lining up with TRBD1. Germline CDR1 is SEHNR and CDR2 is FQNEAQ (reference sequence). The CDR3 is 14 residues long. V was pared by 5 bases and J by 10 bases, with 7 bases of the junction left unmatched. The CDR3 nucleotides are TGTGCCAGCAGCCCTGGACAGGGCCGATCACCCCTCCACTTT. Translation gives CASSPGQGRSPLHF.

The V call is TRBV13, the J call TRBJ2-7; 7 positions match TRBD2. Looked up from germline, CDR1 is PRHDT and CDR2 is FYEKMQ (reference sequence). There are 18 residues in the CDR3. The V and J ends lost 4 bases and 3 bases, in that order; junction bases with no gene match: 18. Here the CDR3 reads CASSSYPPSGWEGYEQYF. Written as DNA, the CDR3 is TGTGCCAGCAGCTCATATCCGCCCTCAGGCTGGGAGGGCTACGAGCAGTACTTC.

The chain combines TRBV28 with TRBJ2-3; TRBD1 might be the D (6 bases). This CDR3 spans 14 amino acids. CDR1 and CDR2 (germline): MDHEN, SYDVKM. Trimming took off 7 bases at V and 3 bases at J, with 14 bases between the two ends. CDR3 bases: TGTGCCAGCACCACTATAAGGGGGACAGATACGCAGTATTTT. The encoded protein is CASTTIRGTDTQYF.

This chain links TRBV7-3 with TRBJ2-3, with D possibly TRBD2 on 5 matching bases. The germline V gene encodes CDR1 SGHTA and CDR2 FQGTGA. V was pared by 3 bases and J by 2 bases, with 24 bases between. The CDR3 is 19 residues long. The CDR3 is CASSLVSFRTPDHTDTQYF. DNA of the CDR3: TGTGCCAGCAGCTTGGTAAGTTTTCGGACTCCCGACCACACAGATACGCAGTATTTT.

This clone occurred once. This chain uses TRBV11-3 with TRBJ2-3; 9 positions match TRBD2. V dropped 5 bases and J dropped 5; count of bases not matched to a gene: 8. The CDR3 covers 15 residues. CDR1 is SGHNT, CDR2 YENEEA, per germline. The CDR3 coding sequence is TGTGCCAGCAGCCCGGGACTAGCAATCCGAGATACGCAGTATTTT. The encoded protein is CASSPGLAIRDTQYF.

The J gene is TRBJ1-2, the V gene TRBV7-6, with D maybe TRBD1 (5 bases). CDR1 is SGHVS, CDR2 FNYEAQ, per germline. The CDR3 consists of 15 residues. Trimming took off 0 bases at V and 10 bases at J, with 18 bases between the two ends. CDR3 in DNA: TGTGCCAGCAGCTTAGCCGGGCCGGGGGACGTCGACTACACCTTC. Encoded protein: CASSLAGPGDVDYTF.

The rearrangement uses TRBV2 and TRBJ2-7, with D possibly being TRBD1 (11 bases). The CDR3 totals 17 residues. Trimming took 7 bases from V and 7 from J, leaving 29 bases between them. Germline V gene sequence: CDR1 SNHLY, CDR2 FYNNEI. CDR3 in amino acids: CASTGQGAHGTSAEQYF. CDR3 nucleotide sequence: TGTGCCAGCACCGGACAGGGGGCGCATGGGACTAGCGCAGAGCAGTACTTC.

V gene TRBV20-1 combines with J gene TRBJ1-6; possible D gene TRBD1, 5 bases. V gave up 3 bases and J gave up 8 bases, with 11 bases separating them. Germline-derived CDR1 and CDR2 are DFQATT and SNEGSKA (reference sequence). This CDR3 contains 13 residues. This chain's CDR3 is CSASRGRHSPLHF. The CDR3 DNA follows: TGCAGTGCTAGTAGGGGCCGCCATTCACCCCTCCACTTT.

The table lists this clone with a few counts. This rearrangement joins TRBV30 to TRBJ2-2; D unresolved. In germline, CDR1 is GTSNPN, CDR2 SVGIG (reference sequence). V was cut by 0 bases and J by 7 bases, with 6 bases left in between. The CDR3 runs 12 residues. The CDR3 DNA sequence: TGTGCCTGGAGTGTAGTAGACGGGGAGCTGTTTTTT. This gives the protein CAWSVVDGELFF.